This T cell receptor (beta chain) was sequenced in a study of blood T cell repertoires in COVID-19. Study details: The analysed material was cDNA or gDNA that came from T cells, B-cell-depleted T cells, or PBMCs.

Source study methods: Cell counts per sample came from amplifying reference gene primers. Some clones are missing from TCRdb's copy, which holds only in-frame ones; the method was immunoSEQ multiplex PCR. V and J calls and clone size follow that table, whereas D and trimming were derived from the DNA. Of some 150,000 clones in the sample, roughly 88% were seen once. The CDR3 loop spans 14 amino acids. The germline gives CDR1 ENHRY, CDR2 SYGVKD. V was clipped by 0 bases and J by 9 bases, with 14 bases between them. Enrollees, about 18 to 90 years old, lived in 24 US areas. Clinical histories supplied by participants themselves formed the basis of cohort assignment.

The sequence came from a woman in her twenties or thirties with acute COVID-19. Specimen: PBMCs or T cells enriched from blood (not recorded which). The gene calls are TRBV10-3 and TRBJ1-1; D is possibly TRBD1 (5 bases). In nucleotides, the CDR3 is TGTGCCATCAGTGAGTCGGGGCTAAGGAGTCAAGCTTTCTTT. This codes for CAISESGLRSQAFF.